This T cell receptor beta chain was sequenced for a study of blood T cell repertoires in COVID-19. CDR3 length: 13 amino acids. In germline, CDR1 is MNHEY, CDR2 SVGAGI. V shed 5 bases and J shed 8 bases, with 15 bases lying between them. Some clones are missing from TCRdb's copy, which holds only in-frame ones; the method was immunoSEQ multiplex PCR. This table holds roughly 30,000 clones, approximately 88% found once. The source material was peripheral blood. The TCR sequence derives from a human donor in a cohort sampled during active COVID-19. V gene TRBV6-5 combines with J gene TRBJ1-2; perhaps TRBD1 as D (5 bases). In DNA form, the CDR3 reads TGTGCCAGCAGTCGCCAGGGTATGAGGGGCTACACCTTC. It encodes CASSRQGMRGYTF.